The rows below give T cell receptor beta chains drawn from one sample of a study of CD8+ T cells in alopecia areata. The method was immunoSEQ multiplex PCR; TCRdb's version includes in-frame clones alone and lacks a portion of them. The data contain about 42,000 clones, about two thirds of them singletons. Sequenced material: CD8+ T cells sorted from blood, taken at week 4, from a patient treated with tofacitinib. All receptors come from a human donor with alopecia areata. Each CDR3 is given with its conserved first and last residue. Fields, in order: J gene, D gene, V gene, clone size, CDR3 DNA, CDR3 protein. A D gene is named only where the DNA matches it firmly. Clone sizes are given selectively: once, few, many, or a class where the clone is expanded.

J: TRBJ1-1; D: TRBD1; V: TRBV29-1; size: -; DNA: TGCAGCGTTGAGGACAGGGGGGAAGCTTTCTTT; CDR3: CSVEDRGEAFF
J: TRBJ2-7; D: -; V: TRBV4-3; size: -; DNA: TGCGCCAGCAGCCAAGAAAGCTTAGGGGGCCGGGGGGAGCAGTACTTC; CDR3: CASSQESLGGRGEQYF
J: TRBJ1-1; D: -; V: TRBV5-1; size: -; DNA: TGCGCCAGCCAAAGGGGATCAGGGAACACTGAAGCTTTCTTT; CDR3: CASQRGSGNTEAFF
J: TRBJ2-7; D: TRBD1; V: TRBV5-1; size: few; DNA: TGCGCCAGCAGCGCACGGACAGGGGACCACGAGCAGTACTTC; CDR3: CASSARTGDHEQYF
J: TRBJ2-1; D: TRBD1; V: TRBV30; size: -; DNA: TGTGCCTGGCGGGACAGGCCCTACAATGAGCAGTTCTTC; CDR3: CAWRDRPYNEQFF
J: TRBJ2-7; D: -; V: TRBV25-1; size: many; DNA: TGTGCCAGCAGACAGGGCTACGAGCAGTACTTC; CDR3: CASRQGYEQYF
J: TRBJ2-1; D: -; V: TRBV30; size: -; DNA: TGTGCCTGGAGTTTCAACAATGAGCAGTTCTTC; CDR3: CAWSFNNEQFF
J: TRBJ1-2; D: -; V: TRBV5-4; size: -; DNA: TGTGCCAACAGCTTAGGAAGGGGCGGCTACACCTTC; CDR3: CANSLGRGGYTF
J: TRBJ2-2; D: -; V: TRBV6-5; size: -; DNA: TGTGCCAGCAGTTACTCGGGGTCGCTCACCGGGGAGCTGTTTTTT; CDR3: CASSYSGSLTGELFF
J: TRBJ2-1; D: -; V: TRBV30; size: -; DNA: TGTGCCTGGAGTGTATTGAGGAATGAGCAGTTCTTC; CDR3: CAWSVLRNEQFF
J: TRBJ2-7; D: TRBD2; V: TRBV4-1; size: -; DNA: TGCGCCAGCAGCCAAGTAGCGGGGGGCCCTCCCGGTGGCGAGCAGTACTTC; CDR3: CASSQVAGGPPGGEQYF
J: TRBJ2-5; D: -; V: TRBV5-6; size: -; DNA: TGTGCCAGCAGGGTGGGACGTTCCGCTCAAGAGACCCAGTACTTC; CDR3: CASRVGRSAQETQYF
J: TRBJ1-1; D: -; V: TRBV29-1; size: -; DNA: TGCAGCGTTGAGGCTGAGAGGGACACTGAAGCTTTCTTT; CDR3: CSVEAERDTEAFF